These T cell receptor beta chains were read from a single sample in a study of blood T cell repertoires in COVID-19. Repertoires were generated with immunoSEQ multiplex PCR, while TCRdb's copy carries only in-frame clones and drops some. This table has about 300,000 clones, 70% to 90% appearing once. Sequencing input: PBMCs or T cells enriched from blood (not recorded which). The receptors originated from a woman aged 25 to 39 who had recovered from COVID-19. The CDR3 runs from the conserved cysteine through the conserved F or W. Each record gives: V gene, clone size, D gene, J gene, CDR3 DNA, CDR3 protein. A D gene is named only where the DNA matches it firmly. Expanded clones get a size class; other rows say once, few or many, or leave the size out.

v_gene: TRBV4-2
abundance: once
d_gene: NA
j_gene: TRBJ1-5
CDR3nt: TGTGCCAGCAGCCCCGCATACCCTCAGCGACATCAGCCCCAGCATTTT
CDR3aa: CASSPAYPQRHQPQHF

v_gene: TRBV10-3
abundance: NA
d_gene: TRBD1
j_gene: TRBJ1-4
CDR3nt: TGTGCCATCAGTGATACAGGGGCAACTAATGAAAAACTGTTTTTT
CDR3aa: CAISDTGATNEKLFF

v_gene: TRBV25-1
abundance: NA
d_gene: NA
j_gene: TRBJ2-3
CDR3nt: TGTGCCAGCACCCTAGGACTAGCAGGGGGGGCAGATACGCAGTATTTT
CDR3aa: CASTLGLAGGADTQYF

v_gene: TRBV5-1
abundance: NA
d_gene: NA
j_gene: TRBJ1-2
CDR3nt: TGCGCCAGCAGCTTGGGACGAGGGGAGGACTATGGCTACACCTTC
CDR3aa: CASSLGRGEDYGYTF

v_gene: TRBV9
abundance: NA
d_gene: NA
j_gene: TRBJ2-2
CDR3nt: TGTGCCAGCAGCGTAGACAGGGGGGAGCTGTTTTTT
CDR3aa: CASSVDRGELFF

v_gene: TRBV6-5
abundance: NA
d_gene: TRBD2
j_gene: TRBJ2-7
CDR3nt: TGTGCCAGCAGTTCGGGCGGGGGGGCCGACGAGCAGTACTTC
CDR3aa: CASSSGGGADEQYF

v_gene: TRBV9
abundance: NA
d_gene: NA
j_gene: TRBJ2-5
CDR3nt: TGTGCCAGCAATGAGAATGGGGGGAGCCAAGAGACCCAGTACTTC
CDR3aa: CASNENGGSQETQYF

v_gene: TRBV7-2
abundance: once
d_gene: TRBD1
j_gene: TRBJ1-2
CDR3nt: TGTGCCAGCCGGCGAGGGGGCGACGGCTACACCTTC
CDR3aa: CASRRGGDGYTF

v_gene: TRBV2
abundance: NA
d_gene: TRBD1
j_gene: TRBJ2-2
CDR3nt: TGTGCCAGCAGTGGGCACAGGGGGCTTGGGGAGCTGTTTTTT
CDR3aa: CASSGHRGLGELFF

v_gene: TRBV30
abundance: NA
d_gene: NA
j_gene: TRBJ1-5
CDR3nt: TGTGCCTGGAGCACTAATAGCAATCAGCCCCAGCATTTT
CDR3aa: CAWSTNSNQPQHF

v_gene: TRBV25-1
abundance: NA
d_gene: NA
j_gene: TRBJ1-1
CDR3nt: TGTGCCAGCAGCCTCAAGAGGAACACTGAAGCTTTCTTT
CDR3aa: CASSLKRNTEAFF

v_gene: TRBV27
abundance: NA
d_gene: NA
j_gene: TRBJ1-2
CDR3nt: TGTGCCAGCAGTGGGGGGGGAGCCAACTATGGCTACACCTTC
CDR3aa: CASSGGGANYGYTF

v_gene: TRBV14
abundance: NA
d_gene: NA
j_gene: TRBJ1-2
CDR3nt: TGTGCCAGCAGCCAAGTATATCTCGATGGCTACACCTTC
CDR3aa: CASSQVYLDGYTF

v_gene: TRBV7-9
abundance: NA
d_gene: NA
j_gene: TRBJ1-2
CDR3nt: TGTGCCAGCAGCGCGACAGCAGAAGAAGCTAACTATGGCTACACCTTC
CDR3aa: CASSATAEEANYGYTF

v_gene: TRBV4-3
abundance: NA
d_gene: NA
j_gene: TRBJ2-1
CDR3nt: TGCGCCAGCAGCCAAGAGAGGGCGGGGTACAATGAGCAGTTCTTC
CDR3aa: CASSQERAGYNEQFF

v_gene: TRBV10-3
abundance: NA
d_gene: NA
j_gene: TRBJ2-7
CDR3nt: TGTGCCATCAAAGAGACTTACGAGCAGTACTTC
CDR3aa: CAIKETYEQYF

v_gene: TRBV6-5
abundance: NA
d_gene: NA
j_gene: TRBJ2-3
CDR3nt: TGTGCCAGCAGTTACGCGCCCCTTTCAGATACGCAGTATTTT
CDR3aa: CASSYAPLSDTQYF

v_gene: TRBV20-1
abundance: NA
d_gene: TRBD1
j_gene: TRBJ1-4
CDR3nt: TGCAGTGTAGTAGACAGGGGAAAACTGTTTTTT
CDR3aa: CSVVDRGKLFF

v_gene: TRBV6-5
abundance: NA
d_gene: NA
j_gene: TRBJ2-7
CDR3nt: TGTGCCAGCAGTTACTCTGCGACAGCTCTTGCCTACGAGCAGTACTTC
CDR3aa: CASSYSATALAYEQYF

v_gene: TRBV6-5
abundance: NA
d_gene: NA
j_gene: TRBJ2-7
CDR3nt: TGTGCCTCATCTCAAACGACATCCTACGAGCAGTACTTC
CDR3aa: CASSQTTSYEQYF

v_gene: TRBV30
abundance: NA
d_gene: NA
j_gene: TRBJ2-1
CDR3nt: TGTGCCTGGAGTGCCCCCGGTAGAAACTACAATGAGCAGTTCTTC
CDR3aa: CAWSAPGRNYNEQFF

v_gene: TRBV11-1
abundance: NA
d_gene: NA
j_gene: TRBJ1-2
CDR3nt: TGTGCCAGCAGCCCCCATGCGGACTATGGCTACACCTTC
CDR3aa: CASSPHADYGYTF

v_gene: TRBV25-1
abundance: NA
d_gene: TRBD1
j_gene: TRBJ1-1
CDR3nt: TGTGCCAGCGGATCGATGGGACAGCCTGAAGCTTTCTTT
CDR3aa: CASGSMGQPEAFF

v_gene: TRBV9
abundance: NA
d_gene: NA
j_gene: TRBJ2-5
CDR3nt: TGTGCCAGCAGCGTAGCCGACAGACAGAGGACCCAGTACTTC
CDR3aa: CASSVADRQRTQYF

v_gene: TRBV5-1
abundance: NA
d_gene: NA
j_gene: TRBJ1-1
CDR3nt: TGCGCCAGCAGCTTGGCCAAGGGAGGGGCTGAGGGAACTGAAGCTTTCTTT
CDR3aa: CASSLAKGGAEGTEAFF

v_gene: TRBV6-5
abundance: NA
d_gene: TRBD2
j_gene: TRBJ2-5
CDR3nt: TGTGCCAGCAGTACTATAGGGACTAAAGAGACCCAGTACTTC
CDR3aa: CASSTIGTKETQYF

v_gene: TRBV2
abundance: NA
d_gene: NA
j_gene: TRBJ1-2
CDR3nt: TGTGCCAGCAGCCGGGGGGAGGAGGGCTACACCTTC
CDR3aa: CASSRGEEGYTF

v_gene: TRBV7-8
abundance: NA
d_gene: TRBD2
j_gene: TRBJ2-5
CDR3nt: TGTGCCAGCCTCAAAATAGCGGGAGGGACCCAGTACTTC
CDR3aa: CASLKIAGGTQYF

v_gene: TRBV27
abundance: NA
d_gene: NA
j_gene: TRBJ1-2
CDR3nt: TGTGCCAGCAGCTTCCGTGGGGCCGGCTACACCTTC
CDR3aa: CASSFRGAGYTF

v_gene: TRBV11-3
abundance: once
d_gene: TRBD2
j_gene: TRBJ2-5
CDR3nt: TGTGCCAGCAGCTCGGGGGGGTGGGAGACCCAGTACTTC
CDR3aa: CASSSGGWETQYF

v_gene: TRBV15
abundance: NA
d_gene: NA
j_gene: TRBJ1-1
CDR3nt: TGTGCCACCAGCAGAGATCTGCGGGGGGCTATAGGGGAAGCTTTCTTT
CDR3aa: CATSRDLRGAIGEAFF

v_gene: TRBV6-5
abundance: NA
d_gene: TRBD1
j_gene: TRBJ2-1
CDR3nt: TGTGCCAGCAGTTACTGGGGGGACAGGAAAGAAAATGAGCAGTTCTTC
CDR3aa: CASSYWGDRKENEQFF

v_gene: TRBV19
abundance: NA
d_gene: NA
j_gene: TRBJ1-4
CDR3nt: TGTGCCAGTAGTCGACCGGGGGCAACTAATGAAAAACTGTTTTTT
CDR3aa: CASSRPGATNEKLFF

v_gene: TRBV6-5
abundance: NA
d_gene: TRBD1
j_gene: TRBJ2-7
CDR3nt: TGTGCCAGCAGTTACCGGGACAGGCAGTACTTC
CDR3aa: CASSYRDRQYF

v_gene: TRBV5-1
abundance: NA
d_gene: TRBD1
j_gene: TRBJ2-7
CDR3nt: TGCGCCAGCAGCTTGGCCCCGACCTTTTCCGGGACAGGGATAGGCTACGAGCAGTACTTC
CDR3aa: CASSLAPTFSGTGIGYEQYF

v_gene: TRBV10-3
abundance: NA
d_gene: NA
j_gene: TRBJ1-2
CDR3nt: TGTGCCATCAGTGGTAACAGGGCCACCGGGGATGGCTACACCTTC
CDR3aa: CAISGNRATGDGYTF

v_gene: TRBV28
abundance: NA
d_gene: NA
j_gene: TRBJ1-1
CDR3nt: TGTGCCAGCGAACAGACCAGCACTGAAGCTTTCTTT
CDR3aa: CASEQTSTEAFF

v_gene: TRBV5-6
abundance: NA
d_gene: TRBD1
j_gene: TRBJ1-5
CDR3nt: TGTGCCAGCAGCCAAAGACAGGGGCGAAGCAATCAGCCCCAGCATTTT
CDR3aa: CASSQRQGRSNQPQHF

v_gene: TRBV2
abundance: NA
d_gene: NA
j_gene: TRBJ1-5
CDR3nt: TGTGCCAGCAGTGTATCAGGGGCCGATCAGCCCCAGCATTTT
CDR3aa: CASSVSGADQPQHF

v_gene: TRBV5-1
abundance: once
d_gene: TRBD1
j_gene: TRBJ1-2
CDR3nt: TGCGCCAGCAGCTTAGAAGGATCAGGGGGCTATGGCTACACCTTC
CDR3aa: CASSLEGSGGYGYTF

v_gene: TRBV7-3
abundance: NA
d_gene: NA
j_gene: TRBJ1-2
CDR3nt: TGTGCCAGCAGCCGCGGGGGGGGCTCTGGCTACACCTTC
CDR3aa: CASSRGGGSGYTF

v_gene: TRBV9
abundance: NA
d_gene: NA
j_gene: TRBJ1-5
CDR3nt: TGTGCCAGCAGCGCAGAAATCAATCAGCCCCAGCATTTT
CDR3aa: CASSAEINQPQHF

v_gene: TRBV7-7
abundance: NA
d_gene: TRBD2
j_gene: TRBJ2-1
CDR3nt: TGTGCTAGCAGCTTAGGTCAGTTTGGGACTAGCCCCAATGAGCAGTTCTTC
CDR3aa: CASSLGQFGTSPNEQFF

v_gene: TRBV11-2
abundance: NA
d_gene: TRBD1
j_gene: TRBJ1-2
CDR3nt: TGTGCCAGCAGCCCCTCCGGGACAGGGTTTGGCTACACCTTC
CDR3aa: CASSPSGTGFGYTF

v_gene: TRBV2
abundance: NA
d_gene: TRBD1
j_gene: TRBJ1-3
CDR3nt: TGTGCCAGCAGCGGACAGGTCACAGGAAACACCATATATTTT
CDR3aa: CASSGQVTGNTIYF

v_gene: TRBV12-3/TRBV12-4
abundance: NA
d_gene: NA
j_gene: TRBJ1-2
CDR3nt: TGTGCCAGCGCTCTGACGGGAGGCGACGGCTACACCTTC
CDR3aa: CASALTGGDGYTF